Following are 30 T cell receptor beta chains from one sample sequenced in a study of shared clonotypes between healthy human individuals. Clones were sequenced by immunoSEQ multiplex PCR, and TCRdb holds only the in-frame ones, with some missing. The sample yields about a million clones, about 70% seen once. Input material: memory CD4+ T cells sorted from blood. Subset meaning: CD45RA-negative fraction. These receptors came from a man between 18 and 29 years old in good health.

The chain joins TRBV6-6 to TRBJ1-2, with D possibly TRBD1 on 5 matching bases. CDR3 length equals 13 residues. The V end was cut by 5 bases, the J end by 8 bases, with 15 bases between. Looked up from germline, CDR1 is MNHNY and CDR2 is SVGAGI (reference sequence). The CDR3 loop is CASSGLAPGGYTF. The CDR3 DNA reads TGTGCCAGCAGTGGCCTGGCCCCAGGGGGCTACACCTTC.

The chain has TRBV4-1 and TRBJ1-2, with TRBD1 matching over 7 bases. The CDR3 length is 16 residues. Per the germline V gene, CDR1 is MGHRA and CDR2 is YSYEKL. Trimming took 0 bases from V and 7 from J; bases not matched to a gene: 11. CDR3 protein: CASSQDPTGQRGGYTF. The CDR3 DNA reads TGCGCCAGCAGCCAAGATCCCACGGGACAGCGGGGTGGCTACACCTTC.

This clone was seen only a few times. The chain recombines TRBV10-1 with TRBJ1-2; D is undetermined. The CDR3 length is 13 residues. Germline-derived CDR1 and CDR2 are WNHNN and SYGVQD (reference sequence). V was trimmed by 6 bases and J by 4 bases, leaving 12 bases between them. CDR3 residues: CASSVDGSYGYTF. In DNA form, the CDR3 reads TGCGCCAGCAGCGTTGACGGAAGCTATGGCTACACCTTC.

This chain connects TRBV10-3 to TRBJ1-2, with a tentative D call TRBD1 (6 bases). The germline V gene has CDR1 ENHRY and CDR2 SYGVKD. This CDR3 contains 13 residues. Trimming took 5 bases from V and 2 from J, leaving 9 bases between them. CDR3 loop: CAISSDRNYGYTF. The CDR3 DNA sequence: TGTGCCATCAGTTCGGACAGAAACTATGGCTACACCTTC.

Comment on this clone: This may arise from a read error, as a much more abundant clone is one base away. Other DNA sequences from this sample encode an identical CDR3 as well. The J gene is TRBJ2-5, the V gene TRBV11-3; perhaps D is TRBD1 or TRBD2 (5 bases each). In germline, CDR1 is SGHNT, CDR2 YENEEA. The CDR3 has 13 amino acids. V was cut by 5 bases and J by 2 bases, with 9 bases left in between. Here the CDR3 reads CASSLGTQETQYF. In DNA form, the CDR3 reads TGTGCCAGCAGCCTAGGGACGCAAGAGACCCAGTACTTC.

The chain is built from TRBV7-2 and TRBJ2-1; D is perhaps TRBD2 (5 bases). Germline lookup yields CDR1 SGHTA and CDR2 FQGNSA. The CDR3 is made up of 15 amino acids. V was cut by 8 bases and J by 2 bases, with 16 bases left in between. The CDR3 nucleotides read TGTGCCAGCGCGGAGATGGGAGAAGCCTACAATGAGCAGTTCTTC. Translated, it gives CASAEMGEAYNEQFF. The variable domain in full, with the rest retrieved from reference TRBV7-2 and TRBJ2-1, is GAGVSQSPSNKVTEKGKDVELRCDPISGHTALYWYRQSLGQGLEFLIYFQGNSAPDKSGLPSDRFSAERTGGSVSTLTIQRTQQEDSAVYLCASAEMGEAYNEQFFGPGTRLTVL.

This chain joins TRBV7-2 and TRBJ2-7; D is unresolved. The CDR3 length is 14 residues. Germline V gives CDR1 SGHTA, CDR2 FQGNSA. V was shortened by 6 bases and J by 7 bases, with 19 bases between the two germline ends. As DNA, the CDR3 is TGTGCCAGCAGAGGGTCCACTCTGGTAGGGGAGCAGTACTTC. It yields the protein CASRGSTLVGEQYF. Full variable domain (remainder filled in from reference TRBV7-2 and TRBJ2-7): GAGVSQSPSNKVTEKGKDVELRCDPISGHTALYWYRQSLGQGLEFLIYFQGNSAPDKSGLPSDRFSAERTGGSVSTLTIQRTQQEDSAVYLCASRGSTLVGEQYFGPGTRLTVT.

The chain uses TRBV19 and TRBJ2-1, with TRBD1 as a possible D gene (6 bases). The CDR3 runs 14 residues. CDR1 is LNHDA, CDR2 SQIVND, per germline (reference sequence). Trimming took off 6 bases at V and 8 bases at J, with 17 bases between the two ends. CDR3 coding DNA: TGTGCCAGTAGGGACAGTCATTTGCGCTATGAGCAGTTCTTC. Translated, it gives CASRDSHLRYEQFF.

This chain joins TRBV10-3 and TRBJ2-1; weak D call: TRBD1 (8 bases). The CDR3 loop spans 16 amino acids. Germline CDR1 ENHRY, CDR2 SYGVKD. The V end lost 2 bases, the J end lost 7 bases, and 18 bases lay between the germline ends. The CDR3: CAISEAGDRSTNEQFF. The CDR3 DNA follows: TGTGCCATCAGTGAGGCGGGGGACAGGTCCACAAATGAGCAGTTCTTC.

A note on this clone: At the DNA level, this CDR3 is encoded by other sequences in the same sample as well. This chain joins TRBV6-5 and TRBJ2-7; tentatively, D is TRBD1 (5 bases). The germline V gene has CDR1 MNHEY and CDR2 SVGAGI. V was trimmed by 4 bases and J by 3 bases, leaving 7 bases between them. The CDR3 totals 12 residues. The CDR3: CASSSDSYEQYF. DNA for the CDR3: TGTGCCAGCAGTTCAGACAGCTACGAGCAGTACTTC.

The J gene is TRBJ2-7, the V gene TRBV5-1; the D gene is possibly TRBD2 (7 bases). This CDR3 is built from 14 residues. The V and J ends lost 0 bases and 8 bases respectively, with 15 bases between them. Germline assignment: CDR1 SGHRS and CDR2 YFSETQ. CDR3 sequence (DNA): TGCGCCAGCAGCTTGGAGGGGGGGACTGGGCAGCAGTACTTC. Its translation is CASSLEGGTGQQYF.

The chain joins TRBV28 to TRBJ2-2; the match to TRBD2 covers 11 bases. Germline V gene sequence: CDR1 MDHEN, CDR2 SYDVKM. The CDR3 loop spans 16 amino acids. J was trimmed by 6 bases and V by 6 bases; bases with no gene match: 9. The CDR3, as DNA: TGTGCCAGCAGCCATACTAGCGGGGGTTTCGCCGGGGAGCTGTTTTTT. This translates into CASSHTSGGFAGELFF.

The chain carries TRBV30 and TRBJ1-2; D is ambiguous. Germline loops: CDR1 GTSNPN, CDR2 SVGIG (reference sequence). The CDR3 consists of 13 residues. V lost 4 bases and J 8 bases, leaving 17 bases between the germline ends. CDR3 in amino acids: CAWNQAGRGGYTF. In DNA form, the CDR3 reads TGTGCCTGGAATCAGGCGGGCCGAGGGGGCTACACCTTC.

There are many counts of this clone. The chain joins TRBV5-6 to TRBJ1-3; maybe TRBD1 (6 bases). This CDR3 spans 14 amino acids. Germline CDR1 reads SGHDT; CDR2 reads YYEEEE. Trimming took 0 bases from V and 4 from J, leaving 8 bases between them. Written as DNA, the CDR3 is TGTGCCAGCAGCTTGGCCGGACAGGGAAACACCATATATTTT. Amino acids: CASSLAGQGNTIYF. The full variable domain, with the rest looked up from reference TRBV5-6 and TRBJ1-3, is DAGVTQSPTHLIKTRGQQVTLRCSPKSGHDTVSWYQQALGQGPQFIFQYYEEEERQRGNFPDRFSGHQFPNYSSELNVNALLLGDSALYLCASSLAGQGNTIYFGEGSWLTVV.

For this clone: The sample carries other DNA sequences with the same CDR3. This chain uses TRBV10-3 with TRBJ2-5, with 14 bases that match TRBD2. V dropped 4 bases and J dropped 1; count of bases not matched to a gene: 2. This CDR3 contains 16 residues. CDR1 is ENHRY, CDR2 SYGVKD, per germline. CDR3 loop: CAISVGTSGGQETQYF. CDR3 DNA sequence: TGTGCCATCAGTGTGGGGACTAGCGGGGGCCAAGAGACCCAGTACTTC.

This clone turned up a few times. A read error is possible here, since a much larger clone lies one base away. The rearrangement joins TRBV25-1 to TRBJ1-1; D unclear. Trimming took off 6 bases at V and 1 base at J, with 3 bases between the two ends. The CDR3 length is 11 residues. Per germline, CDR1 MGHDK and CDR2 SYGVNS. The DNA of the CDR3 is TGTGCCAGCAGCCAGAACACTGAAGCTTTCTTT. Translation: CASSQNTEAFF.

The chain joins TRBV5-6 to TRBJ2-1; D not resolved. V gave up 1 base and J gave up 8 bases, with 16 bases separating them. The CDR3 spans 15 residues. Germline-derived CDR1 and CDR2 are SGHDT and YYEEEE. The CDR3 region is CASSLFAGPRDEQFF. The CDR3 DNA is TGTGCCAGCAGCTTGTTCGCCGGGCCCCGGGATGAGCAGTTCTTC.

This chain links TRBV2 with TRBJ2-3; 8 nucleotides align to TRBD2. The germline V gene has CDR1 SNHLY and CDR2 FYNNEI. Trimming cost V 8 bases and J 4 bases; bases outside gene matches: 8. The CDR3 spans 14 residues. CDR3 coding DNA: TGTGCCAGCGGGGGGGCGGGAGGACCAGATACGCAGTATTTT. This sequence encodes CASGGAGGPDTQYF.

The chain employs TRBV7-9 and TRBJ2-2; 9 nucleotides line up with TRBD1. CDR3 length equals 15 residues. The J segment lost 4 bases and the V segment lost 1 base, leaving 1 base of the junction unmatched. CDR1 and CDR2 from the germline V gene are SEHNR and FQNEAQ (reference sequence). CDR3 in amino acids: CASSLGDRATGELFF. The CDR3 bases are TGTGCCAGCAGCTTAGGGGACAGGGCCACCGGGGAGCTGTTTTTT.

A few counts support this clone. The chain combines TRBV18 with TRBJ2-5; weak D call: TRBD2 (7 bases). V shed 2 bases and J shed 13 bases, with 23 bases lying between them. There are 15 residues in the CDR3. Germline V gene sequence: CDR1 KGHSH, CDR2 LQKENI. The CDR3, as DNA: TGTGCCAGCTCACCAGGGGGGGCACTTGACCCTTCCCGGTACTTC. Its translation is CASSPGGALDPSRYF.

CDR3 sequence (DNA): TGTGCCAGCAGGGAAAATGAGCAGTTCTTC. The encoded protein is CASRENEQFF. This chain joins TRBV2 and TRBJ2-1; D call uncertain. With 6 bases removed from V and 7 bases from J, the gap between germline ends came to 4 bases. CDR1 and CDR2 from the germline V gene are SNHLY and FYNNEI. The CDR3 consists of 10 residues.

The rearrangement joins TRBV28 to TRBJ2-7; D remains unclear. CDR1 and CDR2 (germline): MDHEN, SYDVKM. CDR3 length: 12 amino acids. The germline V and J ends were trimmed by 4 bases and 3 bases, with 7 bases remaining between them. CDR3 sequence: CASSYTVYEQYF. CDR3 nucleotides: TGTGCCAGCAGTTACACAGTCTACGAGCAGTACTTC. The complete variable domain, with remaining parts taken from reference TRBV28 and TRBJ2-7, reads DVKVTQSSRYLVKRTGEKVFLECVQDMDHENMFWYRQDPGLGLRLIYFSYDVKMKEKGDIPEGYSVSREKKERFSLILESASTNQTSMYLCASSYTVYEQYFGPGTRLTVT.

This sequence joins TRBV30 and TRBJ2-1; the D gene is possibly TRBD2 (6 bases). The CDR3 runs 15 residues. V was cut by 8 bases and J by 3 bases, with 20 bases left in between. Per the germline V gene, CDR1 is GTSNPN and CDR2 is SVGIG (reference sequence). The CDR3 DNA reads TGTGCCAGCCTACGGGAGCCCGCCCGCTACAATGAGCAGTTCTTC. Protein product: CASLREPARYNEQFF.

The chain employs TRBV4-1 and TRBJ1-2; a weak D match, TRBD1 (6 bases). Germline CDR1 is MGHRA and CDR2 is YSYEKL. V was pared by 0 bases and J by 6 bases, with 20 bases between. This CDR3 is built from 17 residues. CDR3 sequence (DNA): TGCGCCAGCAGCCAAGACTTTTTGAACAGGGTAAGAGATGGCTACACCTTC. This codes for CASSQDFLNRVRDGYTF.

The V and J genes are TRBV6-1 and TRBJ1-4, with D maybe TRBD1 (6 bases). The CDR3 is 12 amino acids. V was pared by 6 bases and J by 12 bases, with 14 bases between. CDR1 and CDR2 from the germline V gene are MNHNS and SASEGT. The CDR3 DNA is TGTGCCAGCAGCCCCGGAGGGGGAGAACTGTTTTTT. Translating it yields CASSPGGGELFF.

V is TRBV15 and J is TRBJ2-3, with 9 bases identical to TRBD2. With V trimmed by 1 base and J by 2 bases, 4 bases remained unmatched. The length of the CDR3 is 16 residues. Germline CDR1 and CDR2: LNHNV and YYDKDF (reference sequence). CDR3 sequence: CATSRGAGGDTDTQYF. The CDR3 coding sequence is TGTGCCACCAGCAGAGGAGCGGGAGGTGACACAGATACGCAGTATTTT.

This rearrangement joins TRBV28 to TRBJ2-7; 7 bases are shared with TRBD1. The CDR3 contains 15 residues. V gave up 7 bases and J gave up 0 bases; unmatched junction bases: 9. CDR1 and CDR2 from the germline V gene are MDHEN and SYDVKM. CDR3 nucleotides: TGTGCCAGCACCTCCGCCGGGACAGTCTCCTACGAGCAGTACTTC. Encoded protein: CASTSAGTVSYEQYF.

This chain connects TRBV11-2 to TRBJ2-1; 7 bases fit TRBD2. The V gene end was trimmed by 4 bases and the J gene end by 3 bases; junction bases not matched to a gene: 6. Germline V lookup: CDR1 SGHAT, CDR2 FQNNGV. The CDR3 extends over 15 amino acids. The CDR3 sequence: CASSSSGEGYNEQFF. DNA of the CDR3: TGTGCCAGCAGCTCCAGCGGGGAGGGCTACAATGAGCAGTTCTTC.

As concerns this clone: A much more abundant neighbour one base away suggests this may be a read error. This sequence joins TRBV18 and TRBJ2-7, with 9 bases fitting TRBD1. This CDR3 spans 15 amino acids. Unmatched junction bases numbered 4, after V lost 3 bases and J lost 1 base. The germline V gene encodes CDR1 KGHSH and CDR2 LQKENI. The CDR3 loop is CASSPAGTGSYEQYF. The CDR3 DNA sequence: TGTGCCAGCTCACCGGCCGGGACAGGGTCCTACGAGCAGTACTTC.

In this sample, this clone turned up once. The chain is built from TRBV7-9 and TRBJ2-5; TRBD2 matches 12 bases. With 1 base clipped from V and 0 bases from J, the junction kept 6 bases outside the gene matches. Germline CDR1 is SEHNR and CDR2 is FQNEAQ (reference sequence). This CDR3 contains 18 residues. CDR3 nucleotides: TGTGCCAGCAGCTTAGGAAGGACTAGCGGGGTCGACCAAGAGACCCAGTACTTC. It is translated as CASSLGRTSGVDQETQYF.